A selection of T cell receptor beta chains follows, all from one sample in a study of beta chain features in type 1 diabetes. The table came from immunoSEQ multiplex PCR; TCRdb's copy has only in-frame clones and leaves some out. Among about 470,000 clones listed, roughly 31% were seen once. Sequencing used naive CD4+ T cells from blood. The origin of the receptors is a man between 18 and 35 years old in good health. Both conserved end residues are part of each CDR3. The D gene is left open where the match is weak. Clone size is stated in some rows and not others, as once, few, many or a class when expanded.

>TRBJ1-2|-|TRBV29-1|-
TGCAGCGTGGAGGGGGACCACACCTTC
CSVEGDHTF
>TRBJ1-2|few|TRBV7-9|TRBD1
TGTGCCAGCAGCCCTATTATGGACAGGGTTAGTGGCTACACCTTC
CASSPIMDRVSGYTF
>TRBJ1-1|few|TRBV5-1|-
TGCGCCAGCAGCTTGGATTTGGGAAACACTGAAGCTTTCTTT
CASSLDLGNTEAFF
>TRBJ2-1|-|TRBV18|-
TGTGCCAGCTCACCGACAGTTCCCTCCTACAATGAGCAGTTCTTC
CASSPTVPSYNEQFF
>TRBJ2-7|few|TRBV29-1|-
TGCAGCGTTGAAAGGGGGGACGGCTCCTACGAGCAGTACTTC
CSVERGDGSYEQYF
>TRBJ2-7|few|TRBV7-2|TRBD2
TGTGCCAGCAGCTTAGCAGCGGGAGGGTCCTACGAGCAGTACTTC
CASSLAAGGSYEQYF
>TRBJ2-7|few|TRBV30|-
TGTGCCTGGAGTGTACCCCGGAAGAGCTCCTACGAGCAGTACTTC
CAWSVPRKSSYEQYF
>TRBJ1-2|-|TRBV11-2|-
TGTGCCAGCAGCTTCAGGGAGCTCTATGGCTACACCTTC
CASSFRELYGYTF
>TRBJ2-3|-|TRBV29-1|TRBD2
TGCAGCGTAGCTAGCGGGAGAGGCACAGATACGCAGTATTTT
CSVASGRGTDTQYF
>TRBJ1-1|-|TRBV7-2|-
TGTGCCAATGGGATGAACACTGAAGCTTTCTTT
CANGMNTEAFF
>TRBJ1-2|-|TRBV15|-
TGTGCCACCAGCAGAGATGCCGGCCAGGGACGCCTGCACTTC
CATSRDAGQGRLHF
>TRBJ2-5|few|TRBV11-2|TRBD1
TGTGCCAGCAGCTTAGACAGGGGGCGCGGAGAGACCCAGTACTTC
CASSLDRGRGETQYF
>TRBJ2-6|few|TRBV29-1|TRBD1
TGCAGCGCCCAGGGGGCCTCTGGGGCCAACGTCCTGACTTTC
CSAQGASGANVLTF
>TRBJ2-1|-|TRBV28|-
TGTGCCAGCAGAGGAGCTAGTTATGAGCAGTTCTTC
CASRGASYEQFF
>TRBJ2-1|-|TRBV27|-
TGTGCCAGCAGTTCCTCCGGGACGGGCTACAATGAGCAGTTCTTC
CASSSSGTGYNEQFF
>TRBJ1-5|few|TRBV30|-
TGTGCCTGGAGTGTCCGCCGGACGAGGCCCCAGCATTTT
CAWSVRRTRPQHF
>TRBJ2-7|-|TRBV5-1|TRBD2
TGCGCCAGCAGCTTGTGGGCGGGAGGGAGCTACGAGCAGTACTTC
CASSLWAGGSYEQYF
>TRBJ2-3|-|TRBV28|-
TGTGCCAGCAGTTTTTTAACAGAGACGAATACGCAGTATTTT
CASSFLTETNTQYF
>TRBJ2-7|-|TRBV28|TRBD2
TGTGCCAGCAGTCCTAGACTAGCGGGAGGGCACGAGCAGTACTTC
CASSPRLAGGHEQYF
>TRBJ2-1|-|TRBV29-1|-
TGCAGCGCTTCGGGAGACAATGAGCAGTTCTTC
CSASGDNEQFF
>TRBJ2-1|-|TRBV10-3|-
TGTGCCATCACCTCAGACGGGTACAATGAGCAGTTCTTC
CAITSDGYNEQFF
>TRBJ2-2|-|TRBV9|TRBD2
TGTGCCAGCAGCTTCACTAGCGGGTCGATGGCCGGGGAGCTGTTTTTT
CASSFTSGSMAGELFF
>TRBJ2-7|-|TRBV29-1|TRBD1
TGCAGCGTGAGGGGACAGGCCGGGGAGCAGTACTTC
CSVRGQAGEQYF
>TRBJ2-5|-|TRBV7-8|-
TGTGCCAGCAGCTTGGCCCCGGGACTAGAGACCCAGTACTTC
CASSLAPGLETQYF
>TRBJ2-5|few|TRBV29-1|TRBD1
TGCAGCGTCGCCGGGGACAGGGGAGGGAAGGAGACCCAGTACTTC
CSVAGDRGGKETQYF
>TRBJ2-1|-|TRBV5-1|-
TGCGCCAGCAACCCGGCTGGAGCCAATGAGCAGTTCTTC
CASNPAGANEQFF
>TRBJ2-1|few|TRBV5-4|-
TGTGCCAGCAGCCGGGCCGACAATGAGCAGTTCTTC
CASSRADNEQFF
>TRBJ2-5|-|TRBV5-1|-
TGCGCCAGCAGCTTGGGACAGAAAGAGACCCAGTACTTC
CASSLGQKETQYF
>TRBJ1-2|few|TRBV5-1|-
TGCGCCAGCAGCTTGGGGTCCTACTATGGCTACACCTTC
CASSLGSYYGYTF
>TRBJ2-5|-|TRBV2|TRBD2
TGTGCCAGCAGTCCCCTTGGCCTAGCGGGAGGACTCCGTGAGACCCAGTACTTC
CASSPLGLAGGLRETQYF
>TRBJ1-1|few|TRBV5-4|TRBD1
TGTGCCAGCAGCTCGGCAGGACAGGGGTACACTGAAGCTTTCTTT
CASSSAGQGYTEAFF
>TRBJ1-5|-|TRBV30|-
TGTGCCTGGAGGGGGGACCCTAGCAATCAACCCCAGCATTTT
CAWRGDPSNQPQHF
>TRBJ2-7|-|TRBV29-1|-
TGCAGCGTTGGATTCCCCGACAGAAAGAACGAGCAGTACTTC
CSVGFPDRKNEQYF
>TRBJ2-1|-|TRBV5-4|-
TGTGCCAGTAAGGATAGAGACGGCTCCTACAATGAGCAGTTCTTC
CASKDRDGSYNEQFF
>TRBJ2-5|-|TRBV2|-
TGTGCCAGCAGTGGGACGGCTCAAGAGACCCAGTACTTC
CASSGTAQETQYF
>TRBJ2-7|few|TRBV7-2|-
TGTGCCAGCAGCTTTTACCACGGGAGCCCCTACGAGCAGTACTTC
CASSFYHGSPYEQYF
>TRBJ2-7|-|TRBV30|-
TGTGCCTGGAGTCAAGACGGGGGCTCCTACGAGCAGTACTTC
CAWSQDGGSYEQYF
>TRBJ1-1|-|TRBV25-1|-
TGTGCCAGCCTACCCGATAGAAGGGACACTGAAGCTTTCTTT
CASLPDRRDTEAFF
>TRBJ1-5|-|TRBV7-9|-
TGTGCCAGCAGCTTAGACAGGATCGAAGATCAGCCCCAGCATTTT
CASSLDRIEDQPQHF
>TRBJ2-1|-|TRBV2|-
TGTGCCAGCAGCGAAGACCGTTACAATGAGCAGTTCTTC
CASSEDRYNEQFF
>TRBJ2-1|-|TRBV5-1|-
TGCGCCAGCAGCTTGCTTGTAGACTGGGAACTAGCTCAGGGAAATGAGCAGTTCTTC
CASSLLVDWELAQGNEQFF
>TRBJ2-6|few|TRBV29-1|-
TGCAGCGTTGACAGGGCTGGGGCCAACGTCCTGACTTTC
CSVDRAGANVLTF
>TRBJ2-5|-|TRBV12-5|-
TGTGCTAGTGCCAACCTACGGGTAGGGGAAGAGACCCAGTACTTC
CASANLRVGEETQYF
>TRBJ2-3|-|TRBV7-9|-
TGTGCCAGCAGCTGGCAAAGGGATACGCAGTATTTT
CASSWQRDTQYF
>TRBJ2-5|-|TRBV7-2|-
TGTGCCAGCAGCTTTTCATCTGGGCAGGGAGAGACCCAGTACTTC
CASSFSSGQGETQYF
>TRBJ2-7|few|TRBV7-9|-
TGTGCCAGCAGCTTAGAGGACGAGCAGTACTTC
CASSLEDEQYF
>TRBJ1-4|few|TRBV30|-
TGTGCCTGGAGTGTACACGGAGGGCCCGGAGGTGAAAAACTGTTTTTT
CAWSVHGGPGGEKLFF
>TRBJ2-1|few|TRBV20-1|-
TGCAGTGCTGCGACTACTAGAGAGCAGTTCTTC
CSAATTREQFF
>TRBJ2-3|once|TRBV18|TRBD2
TGTGCCAGCTCACCAATGCGGGGGAGCACCTCTAGCACAGATACGCAGTATTTT
CASSPMRGSTSSTDTQYF
>TRBJ2-5|few|TRBV2|-
TGTGCCAGCAGTAGGACGGAGCAAGAGACCCAGTACTTC
CASSRTEQETQYF
>TRBJ2-1|-|TRBV29-1|TRBD2
TGCAGCGTTGAAGAGGGACTAGCGGGAACCTACAATGAGCAGTTCTTC
CSVEEGLAGTYNEQFF
>TRBJ2-7|few|TRBV30|-
TGTGCCTGGAGCCGGGACCGTACTACCTACGAGCAGTACTTC
CAWSRDRTTYEQYF
>TRBJ2-3|-|TRBV18|-
TGTGCCAGCTCACCACCGTTGGGGGGAGCCGACACAGATACGCAGTATTTT
CASSPPLGGADTDTQYF
>TRBJ2-3|-|TRBV19|TRBD1
TGTGCCACTCTCGAAAGGACAGGAGGCACTGATACGCAGTATTTT
CATLERTGGTDTQYF
>TRBJ1-1|few|TRBV29-1|-
TGCAGCGTCCTGAACACTGAAGCTTTCTTT
CSVLNTEAFF
>TRBJ2-7|few|TRBV7-9|TRBD2
TGTGCCAGCAGCTTAGGAGTAGCGGGACCCCACGAGCAGTACTTC
CASSLGVAGPHEQYF
>TRBJ1-2|-|TRBV30|-
TGTGCCTGGAGTAGGAAGCACCCAACTAGTGGCTACACCTTC
CAWSRKHPTSGYTF
>TRBJ2-1|-|TRBV6-1|-
TGTGCCGTACGGGGCGACTATACCTACAATGAGCAGTTCTTC
CAVRGDYTYNEQFF